The 18 T cell receptor beta chains presented below share a single source sample, sequenced in a study of cytomegalovirus exposure and HLA in healthy donors. Vbeta (60) and Jbeta (13) primers were used in the PCR. The protocol was immunoSEQ multiplex PCR, while the TCRdb copy is restricted to in-frame clones and leaves out a portion. The sample consists of more than 150,000 clones, roughly 80% of them appearing once. Source material: PBMCs. Every receptor here comes from a man aged 40-49 years in good health and CMV-seronegative.

The rearrangement uses TRBV11-2 and TRBJ1-4; a weak D match, TRBD1 (6 bases). The length of the CDR3 is 15 residues. CDR1 and CDR2 (germline): SGHAT, FQNNGV. Deletions cut 4 bases from V and 3 bases from J, with 12 bases between. CDR3 sequence reads: CASSSNRAANEKLFF. The CDR3 coding sequence is TGTGCCAGCAGCTCTAACAGGGCAGCTAATGAAAAACTGTTTTTT.

The J gene is TRBJ2-3, the V gene TRBV11-3; D gene ambiguous. CDR1 and CDR2 (germline): SGHNT, YENEEA. This CDR3 is 13 amino acids long. V was shortened by 5 bases and J by 3 bases, with 9 bases between the two germline ends. The CDR3 reads CASSTSGTDTQYF. The DNA of the CDR3 is TGTGCCAGCAGCACGTCCGGGACAGATACGCAGTATTTT.

The chain is built from TRBV18 and TRBJ2-5; D unclear. V lost 3 bases and J lost 4, with 6 bases in between. The CDR3 spans 12 residues. CDR1 and CDR2 (germline): KGHSH, LQKENI. This chain's CDR3 is CASSPLLETQYF. CDR3 bases: TGTGCCAGCTCACCCCTTTTAGAGACCCAGTACTTC.

The chain joins TRBV28 to TRBJ1-2, with 11 bases lining up with TRBD1. This CDR3 is built from 15 residues. Losses at the gene ends were 5 bases for V and 6 bases for J; bases not matched to a gene: 8. From germline, CDR1 is MDHEN and CDR2 SYDVKM. The DNA of the CDR3 is TGTGCCAGCAGTCCGAGGACAGGGGGCTTCAATGGCTACACCTTC. This gives the protein CASSPRTGGFNGYTF.

The genes are TRBV27 and TRBJ2-2, with D possibly TRBD1 on 6 matching bases. V shed 7 bases and J shed 0 bases, with 12 bases lying between them. This CDR3 comprises 15 residues. The germline V gene has CDR1 MNHEY and CDR2 SMNVEV (reference sequence). This chain's CDR3 is CASTQGYTNTGELFF. The CDR3 DNA sequence: TGTGCCAGCACACAGGGTTATACGAACACCGGGGAGCTGTTTTTT.

This sequence joins TRBV4-2 and TRBJ2-7; possibly TRBD2 for D (5 bases). The CDR3 has 14 amino acids. The germline V gene encodes CDR1 LGHNA and CDR2 YNFKEQ. V was pared by 4 bases and J by 4 bases, with 14 bases between. DNA of the CDR3: TGTGCCAGCAGCCTGGCTAAGGAGGTGTACGAGCAGTACTTC. Translated: CASSLAKEVYEQYF.

Concerning this clone: Other DNA sequences in this specimen translate into the identical CDR3. This rearrangement joins TRBV18 to TRBJ2-3; no definite D call. The CDR3 has 13 residues. Trimming took off 3 bases at V and 2 bases at J, with 6 bases between the two ends. Germline-derived CDR1 and CDR2 are KGHSH and LQKENI. The CDR3 bases are TGTGCCAGCTCACCTCCCTCCACAGATACGCAGTATTTT. It encodes CASSPPSTDTQYF.

This clone was counted a single time. The CDR3 here is CASSVGLAGDQQETQYF. The CDR3, as DNA: TGTGCCAGCAGCGTAGGGCTAGCGGGGGACCAACAAGAGACCCAGTACTTC. The chain recombines TRBV9 with TRBJ2-5; 10 positions match TRBD2. Germline V gene sequence: CDR1 SGDLS, CDR2 YYNGEE. This CDR3 spans 17 amino acids. Unmatched junction bases numbered 7, after V lost 0 bases and J lost 2 bases.

The chain joins TRBV25-1 to TRBJ2-7; D possibly corresponds to TRBD1 (6 bases). Trimming shortened V by 4 bases and J by 2 bases, and 12 bases separated the two germline ends. The CDR3 extends over 14 amino acids. Per the germline V gene, CDR1 is MGHDK and CDR2 is SYGVNS. The chain's CDR3 is CASSGVGQPYEQYF. CDR3 sequence (DNA): TGTGCCAGCAGTGGAGTAGGACAGCCCTACGAGCAGTACTTC.

This chain joins TRBV7-9 and TRBJ1-5; 9 nucleotides agree with TRBD1. With V trimmed by 5 bases and J by 6 bases, 8 bases remained unmatched. The germline V gene has CDR1 SEHNR and CDR2 FQNEAQ (reference sequence). This CDR3 spans 15 amino acids. DNA of the CDR3: TGTGCCAGCAGCCTAATGGGGACAGGGAGTCAGCCCCAGCATTTT. As protein: CASSLMGTGSQPQHF.

This chain connects TRBV30 to TRBJ2-1, with D unresolved. The CDR3 totals 13 residues. V lost 1 base to trimming and J lost 6 bases, with 10 bases between them. The germline CDR1 and CDR2 sequences are GTSNPN and SVGIG (reference sequence). The chain's CDR3 is CAWSEMLANEQFF. The CDR3 DNA reads TGTGCCTGGAGTGAGATGTTGGCCAATGAGCAGTTCTTC.

This rearrangement joins TRBV11-3 to TRBJ2-4, with TRBD2 as a possible D gene (5 bases). Trimming removed 6 bases at V and 7 bases at J, with 13 bases between. The CDR3 has 13 residues. Germline lookup yields CDR1 SGHNT and CDR2 YENEEA. CDR3 DNA sequence: TGTGCCAGCAGACACCACACGGGGAACATTCAGTACTTC. Protein product: CASRHHTGNIQYF.

This clone appeared a few times. CDR3 in amino acids: CASSPPASGSEKLFF. CDR3 in DNA: TGTGCCAGCAGCCCCCCTGCCTCAGGAAGTGAAAAACTGTTTTTT. The rearrangement links TRBV28 to TRBJ1-4; no definite D call. V lost 6 bases to trimming and J lost 7 bases, with 18 bases between them. This CDR3 contains 15 residues. CDR1 MDHEN and CDR2 SYDVKM come from the germline V gene.

The chain couples TRBV19 to TRBJ2-1; possibly TRBD1 for D (5 bases). V shed 3 bases and J shed 7 bases, with 13 bases lying between them. Germline V gives CDR1 LNHDA, CDR2 SQIVND (reference sequence). The CDR3 runs to 14 residues. CDR3 nucleotide sequence: TGTGCCAGTAGTATCGGGCAGGGCTGGAATGAGCAGTTCTTC. Translating it yields CASSIGQGWNEQFF.

V gene TRBV28 combines with J gene TRBJ2-5; TRBD2 matches at 11 bases. The CDR3 has 13 residues. Per the germline V gene, CDR1 is MDHEN and CDR2 is SYDVKM. V lost 6 bases to trimming and J lost 5 bases; unmatched junction nucleotides: 2. Here the CDR3 reads CASRLAGGETQYF. The DNA of the CDR3 is TGTGCCAGCAGGCTAGCGGGAGGTGAGACCCAGTACTTC.

The sample holds one count of this clone. V usage is TRBV9 and J usage is TRBJ2-7; D may be TRBD1 (6 bases). The germline CDR1 and CDR2 sequences are SGDLS and YYNGEE. The V end lost 0 bases, the J end lost 3 bases, and 19 bases lay between the germline ends. The CDR3 covers 17 residues. Written as DNA, the CDR3 is TGTGCCAGCAGCGTAGAGAGTTGGGGGCACCCGAACTACGAGCAGTACTTC. It translates to CASSVESWGHPNYEQYF. Combining the CDR3 with reference TRBV9 and TRBJ2-7 gives the whole variable domain DSGVTQTPKHLITATGQRVTLRCSPRSGDLSVYWYQQSLDQGLQFLIQYYNGEERAKGNILERFSAQQFPDLHSELNLSSLELGDSALYFCASSVESWGHPNYEQYFGPGTRLTVT.

This clone was detected once. DNA for the CDR3: TGTGCCAGCAGGGAGAGCGGGGGCTCGTACCAAGAGACCCAGTACTTC. Translating it yields CASRESGGSYQETQYF. This chain joins TRBV28 and TRBJ2-5; the match to TRBD2 covers 8 bases. Germline V gene sequence: CDR1 MDHEN, CDR2 SYDVKM. This CDR3 is built from 16 residues. V shed 6 bases, J shed 0 bases, and the junction held 9 bases outside the gene matches.

V is TRBV6-5 and J is TRBJ2-7, with 8 bases identical to TRBD1. CDR1 is MNHEY, CDR2 SVGAGI, per germline. The ends lost 7 bases at V and 3 bases at J; junction bases unmatched: 11. The CDR3 is 15 residues long. CDR3 residues: CASTSRRQGLYEQYF. The CDR3 nucleotides read TGTGCCAGCACCTCCAGGAGACAGGGGCTCTACGAGCAGTACTTC.